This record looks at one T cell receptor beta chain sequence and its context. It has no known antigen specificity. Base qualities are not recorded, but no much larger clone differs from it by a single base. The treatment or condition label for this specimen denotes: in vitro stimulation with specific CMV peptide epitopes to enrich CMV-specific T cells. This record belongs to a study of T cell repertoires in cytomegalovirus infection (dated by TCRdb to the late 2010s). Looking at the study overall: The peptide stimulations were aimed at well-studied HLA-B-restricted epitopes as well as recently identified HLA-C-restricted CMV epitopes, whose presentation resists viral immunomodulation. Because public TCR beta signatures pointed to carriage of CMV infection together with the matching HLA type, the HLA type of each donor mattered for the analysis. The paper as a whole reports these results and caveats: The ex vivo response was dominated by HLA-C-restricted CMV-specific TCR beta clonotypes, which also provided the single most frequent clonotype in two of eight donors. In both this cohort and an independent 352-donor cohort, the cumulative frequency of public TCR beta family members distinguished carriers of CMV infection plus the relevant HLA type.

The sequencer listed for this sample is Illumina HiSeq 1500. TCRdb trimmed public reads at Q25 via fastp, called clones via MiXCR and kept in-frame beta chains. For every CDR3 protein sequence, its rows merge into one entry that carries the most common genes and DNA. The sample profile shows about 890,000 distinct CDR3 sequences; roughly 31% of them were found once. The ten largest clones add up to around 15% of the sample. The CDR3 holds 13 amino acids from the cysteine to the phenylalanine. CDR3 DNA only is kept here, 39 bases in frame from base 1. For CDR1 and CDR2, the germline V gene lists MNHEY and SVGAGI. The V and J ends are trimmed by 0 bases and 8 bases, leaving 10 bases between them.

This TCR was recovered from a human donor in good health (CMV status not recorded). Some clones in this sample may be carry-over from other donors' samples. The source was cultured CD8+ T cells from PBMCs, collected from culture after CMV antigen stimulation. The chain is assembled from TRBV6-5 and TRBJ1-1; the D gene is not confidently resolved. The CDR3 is CASSYSSVGEAFF. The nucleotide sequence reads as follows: TGTGCCAGCAGTTACTCCTCGGTGGGGGAAGCTTTCTTT.